This TCR beta chain was retrieved from a study of B cell selection in AIRE deficiency. Notes on this clone: The junction departs from the called germline gene at one end, perhaps through a read error.

The assay was immunoSEQ multiplex PCR, and TCRdb's table has in-frame clones only and misses some. There are roughly 23,000 clones in the sample; over 90% occur only once, and roughly 1.3% lies in the top ten. Regulatory T cells were sorted as CD4+CD25hiCD127low/negative cells. This CDR3 is 14 amino acids long. The germline V gene encodes CDR1 LNHDA and CDR2 SQIVND (reference sequence). The sequence was collected from a human donor in good health. V gene TRBV19 combines with J gene TRBJ1-2, with D tentatively TRBD1 (5 bases). Material for sequencing was CD4+CD25+ Tregs sorted from PBMCs. CDR3 DNA: TGTGCCAGTACTATAGCAGGGACCGACTATGGCTACACCTTC. It codes for CASTIAGTDYGYTF.